This entry lists 23 T cell receptor beta chains sequenced from one sample in a study of identical twins. A single record per CDR3 protein comes from TCRdb applying MiXCR to the 5' RACE reads. The top ten clones hold 0.25% to 0.3% of a sample with some 1,700,000 distinct CDR3 sequences, 32% of them seen once. Sequencing was done on a sample of cord blood. Receptors originate from a newborn girl in good health.

This clonotype appeared many times. Written as DNA, the CDR3 is TGTGCCAGCAGTGTTTCCGGGACACCTAACTATGGCTACACCTTC. This sequence encodes CASSVSGTPNYGYTF. The rearrangement uses TRBV25-1 and TRBJ1-2; the D gene is possibly TRBD1 (6 bases). CDR3 length: 15 amino acids. The germline V gene encodes CDR1 MGHDK and CDR2 SYGVNS. With 4 bases removed from V and 0 bases from J, the gap between germline ends came to 12 bases.

The rearrangement joins TRBV28 to TRBJ1-2; no firm D call. The CDR3 is made up of 15 amino acids. The germline V gene has CDR1 MDHEN and CDR2 SYDVKM. V was shortened by 5 bases and J by 5 bases, with 18 bases between the two germline ends. For the CDR3, the DNA is TGTGCCAGCAGTAATCCAGGACGGAGCTGGTATGGCTACACCTTC. Translation gives CASSNPGRSWYGYTF.

This clonotype was seen a handful of times. The chain is built from TRBV9 and TRBJ2-7; 9 positions agree with TRBD1. This CDR3 region has 14 residues. The J segment lost 7 bases and the V segment lost 0 bases, leaving 5 bases of the junction unmatched. Germline V CDR1 and CDR2: SGDLS, YYNGEE. This CDR3 reads CASSVAGTGKEQYF. The CDR3, as DNA: TGTGCCAGCAGCGTAGCCGGGACAGGGAAGGAGCAGTACTTC.

V and J are TRBV11-1 and TRBJ2-5; 9 nucleotides line up with TRBD1. The J call may be faulty, since TRBJ2-7 better matches the DNA end. Germline lookup yields CDR1 SGHAT and CDR2 FQDESV (reference sequence). The CDR3 is 16 amino acids. The chain's CDR3 is CASSLDRGHQNYEQYF. The DNA for the CDR3 is TGTGCCAGCAGCTTAGACAGGGGGCATCAGAACTACGAGCAGTACTTC.

This clonotype was observed a handful of times. The rearrangement uses TRBV12-3 or TRBV12-4 and TRBJ1-5; possibly TRBD1 for D (6 bases). The length of the CDR3 is 15 residues. V was shortened by 5 bases and J by 7 bases, with 18 bases between the two germline ends. CDR3 coding DNA: TGTGCCAGCAGTCGCCGGGACACTCTAAGACAGCCCCAGCATTTT. As protein: CASSRRDTLRQPQHF.

Ten or more counts support this clonotype. The chain uses TRBV7-2 and TRBJ2-5; D not resolved. The germline CDR1 and CDR2 sequences are SGHTA and FQGNSA. The CDR3 has 12 residues. The ends were cut back, 3 bases at V and 4 bases at J, with 6 bases in the middle. Here the CDR3 reads CASSFRLETQYF. CDR3 nucleotides: TGTGCCAGCAGCTTTAGGTTAGAGACCCAGTACTTC.

The chain couples TRBV5-1 to TRBJ2-7; 7 nucleotides line up with TRBD1. Looked up from germline, CDR1 is SGHRS and CDR2 is YFSETQ. V trimming: 1 base; J trimming: 2 bases; junction bases outside the gene matches: 6. There are 15 residues in the CDR3. The CDR3: CASSLHWQGAYEQYF. Written as DNA, the CDR3 is TGCGCCAGCAGCTTGCATTGGCAGGGGGCCTACGAGCAGTACTTC.

The table lists this clonotype with many counts. The V and J genes are TRBV10-3 and TRBJ2-1, with TRBD2 identical over 11 bases. Looked up from germline, CDR1 is ENHRY and CDR2 is SYGVKD. The V segment lost 7 bases and the J segment 4 bases; nucleotides outside the gene matches: 3. The CDR3 is made up of 14 amino acids. The CDR3 here is CAINGLAGYNEQFF. Written as DNA, the CDR3 is TGTGCCATCAACGGACTAGCGGGTTACAATGAGCAGTTCTTC.

V usage is TRBV20-1 and J usage is TRBJ2-7; 13 nucleotides match TRBD2. The CDR3 spans 14 residues. The V segment lost 6 bases and the J segment 7 bases; nucleotides outside the gene matches: 9. From germline, CDR1 is DFQATT and CDR2 SNEGSKA (reference sequence). CDR3 nucleotide sequence: TGCAGTGCCACTAGCGGGAGGGCCCTAGTAGAGCAGTACTTC. Translation: CSATSGRALVEQYF.

The chain combines TRBV4-2 with TRBJ2-3; 8 nucleotides agree with TRBD1. Germline V CDR1 and CDR2: LGHNA, YNFKEQ. Trimming cost V 4 bases and J 6 bases; bases outside gene matches: 9. This CDR3 has 15 amino acids. CDR3: CASSRSNSGGDTQYF. The CDR3 DNA is TGTGCCAGCAGCCGCTCCAATTCAGGGGGCGATACGCAGTATTTT.

The chain is built from TRBV12-3 or TRBV12-4 and TRBJ1-2; 8 positions match TRBD1. This CDR3 is built from 14 residues. After removal of 3 bases from V and 8 bases from J, the junction contained 8 bases not matched to a gene. CDR3 DNA sequence: TGTGCCAGCAGTTTTGGGTGGACAGGGCAGGGCTACACCTTC. This sequence encodes CASSFGWTGQGYTF.

This chain uses TRBV20-1 with TRBJ2-1; maybe TRBD2 (6 bases). V lost 6 bases, J lost 4 bases, and 13 bases lay in between. Per germline, CDR1 DFQATT and CDR2 SNEGSKA (reference sequence). This CDR3 contains 13 residues. The CDR3 is CSAAGGIYNEQFF. The DNA for the CDR3 is TGCAGTGCCGCCGGGGGAATTTACAATGAGCAGTTCTTC.

On this clonotype: One junction end does not reproduce the germline sequence, and a read error may be involved. The chain has TRBV2 and TRBJ1-1; D unclear. This CDR3 is built from 14 residues. Germline assignment: CDR1 SNHLY and CDR2 FYNNEI. Here the CDR3 DNA reads TGTGGCAGCAGTGCGGGTTACAGGAACACTGAAGCTTTCTTT. The encoded protein is CGSSAGYRNTEAFF. The full variable domain, rest sourced from reference TRBV2 and TRBJ1-1, is EPEVTQTPSHQVTQMGQEVILRCVPISNHLYFYWYRQILGQKVEFLVSFYNNEISEKSEIFDDQFSVERPDGSNFTLKIRSTKLEDSAMYFCGSSAGYRNTEAFFGQGTRLTVV.

A note on this clonotype: This may be a read error: a much more frequent sequence differs by one nucleotide. The chain employs TRBV10-3 and TRBJ1-2; TRBD1 matches at 8 bases. CDR3 length: 15 residues. CDR1 is ENHRY and CDR2 is SYGVKD in the germline V gene. The V segment lost 3 bases and the J segment 4 bases; nucleotides outside the gene matches: 7. The CDR3 is CAISEQRTGSYGYTF. CDR3 in DNA: TGTGCCATCAGTGAACAACGGACAGGGAGCTATGGCTACACCTTC.

This clonotype was counted a few times. This chain joins TRBV5-1 and TRBJ2-3; maybe TRBD2 (6 bases). V lost 5 bases, J lost 2 bases, and 18 bases lay in between. The CDR3 runs 16 residues. The germline CDR1 and CDR2 sequences are SGHRS and YFSETQ. Here the CDR3 reads CASRAYSGTLTDTQYF. CDR3 bases: TGCGCCAGCAGAGCCTATAGCGGAACTCTCACAGATACGCAGTATTTT.

V gene TRBV5-5 combines with J gene TRBJ1-2; D is possibly TRBD1 (6 bases). Germline assignment: CDR1 SGHKS and CDR2 YYEKEE (reference sequence). The germline V and J ends were trimmed by 3 bases and 6 bases, with 21 bases remaining between them. The CDR3 consists of 16 residues. CDR3 residues: CASSCPGTPKCDGYTF. The CDR3 coding sequence is TGTGCCAGCAGCTGCCCCGGGACACCAAAGTGTGATGGCTACACCTTC. Using reference TRBV5-5 and TRBJ1-2 for the parts outside the CDR3, the full variable domain is DAGVTQSPTHLIKTRGQQVTLRCSPISGHKSVSWYQQVLGQGPQFIFQYYEKEERGRGNFPDRFSARQFPNYSSELNVNALLLGDSALYLCASSCPGTPKCDGYTFGSGTRLTVV.

The chain is built from TRBV3-1 and TRBJ2-1; 12 positions match TRBD2. Unmatched junction bases numbered 6, after V lost 7 bases and J lost 8 bases. From germline, CDR1 is LGHDT and CDR2 YNNKEL (reference sequence). This CDR3 contains 14 residues. The CDR3 loop is CASTKTSGSDEQFF. The CDR3 DNA reads as TGTGCCAGCACCAAGACTAGCGGGAGCGATGAGCAGTTCTTC.

This clonotype was counted between two and nine times. The chain employs TRBV18 and TRBJ1-1; no firm D call. V gave up 2 bases and J gave up 0 bases, with 4 bases separating them. Per the germline V gene, CDR1 is KGHSH and CDR2 is LQKENI. The CDR3 is 13 residues long. CDR3 DNA: TGTGCCAGCTCACCAACCATGAACACTGAAGCTTTCTTT. It translates to CASSPTMNTEAFF.

This clonotype was observed at least ten times. This rearrangement joins TRBV27 to TRBJ2-7; 12 bases map to TRBD2. The CDR3 is 15 residues long. Germline V gene lookup returns CDR1 MNHEY and CDR2 SMNVEV (reference sequence). V shed 2 bases and J 7 bases; nucleotides not matched to a gene: 6. CDR3 protein: CASSLAGLAGDEQYF. The CDR3 DNA reads TGTGCCAGCAGTTTAGCGGGACTAGCGGGTGATGAGCAGTACTTC.

There are many counts of this clonotype. V and J are TRBV20-1 and TRBJ2-7; no clear D. The CDR3 is 13 amino acids. V was shortened by 3 bases and J by 0 bases, with 9 bases between the two germline ends. The V gene's germline CDR1 is DFQATT and CDR2 SNEGSKA (reference sequence). As DNA, the CDR3 is TGCAGTGCTAGGATCCGGAGCTCCTACGAGCAGTACTTC. Amino acid sequence: CSARIRSSYEQYF.

The gene calls are TRBV20-1 and TRBJ2-5; 7 nucleotides align to TRBD1. There are 14 residues in the CDR3. Trimming removed 5 bases from V and 5 bases from J; junction bases left unmatched: 11. From germline, CDR1 is DFQATT and CDR2 SNEGSKA (reference sequence). CDR3: CSASPPTGLETQYF. The CDR3 coding sequence is TGCAGTGCTTCGCCCCCGACAGGGCTGGAGACCCAGTACTTC.

This clonotype was seen at least ten times. The chain combines TRBV29-1 with TRBJ2-7; TRBD2 might be the D (5 bases). Per the germline V gene, CDR1 is SQVTM and CDR2 is ANQGSEA. Trimming shortened V by 5 bases and J by 3 bases, and 11 bases separated the two germline ends. The CDR3 sequence is 12 residues long. The CDR3 DNA is TGCAGCGTTTCGCGGGTTGGCTACGAGCAGTACTTC. Amino acid sequence: CSVSRVGYEQYF.

This clonotype has just a few counts. The chain combines TRBV5-1 with TRBJ1-2; 10 bases align to TRBD1. This CDR3 is built from 15 residues. V lost 1 base to trimming and J lost 3 bases; unmatched junction nucleotides: 3. In germline, CDR1 is SGHRS, CDR2 YFSETQ. CDR3 nucleotide sequence: TGCGCCAGCAGCTTGAATGGACAGGGGGACTATGGCTACACCTTC. Its translation: CASSLNGQGDYGYTF.